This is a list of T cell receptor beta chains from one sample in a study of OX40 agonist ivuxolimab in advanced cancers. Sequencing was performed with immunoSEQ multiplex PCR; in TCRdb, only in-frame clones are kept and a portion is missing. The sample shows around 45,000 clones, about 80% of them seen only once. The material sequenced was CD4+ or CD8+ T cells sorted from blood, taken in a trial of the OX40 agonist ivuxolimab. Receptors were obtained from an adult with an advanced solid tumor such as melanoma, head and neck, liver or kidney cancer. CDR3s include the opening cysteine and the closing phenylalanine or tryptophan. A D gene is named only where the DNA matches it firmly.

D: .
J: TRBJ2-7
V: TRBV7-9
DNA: TGTGCCAGCAGCTACAGGGTAGGCGAGCAGTACTTC
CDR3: CASSYRVGEQYF

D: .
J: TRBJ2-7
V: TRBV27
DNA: TGTGCCAGCAGCAACCTTCAGGGGCGTAGACACTCCTACGAGCAGTACTTC
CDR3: CASSNLQGRRHSYEQYF

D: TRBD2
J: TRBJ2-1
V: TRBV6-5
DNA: TGTGCCAGCAGTTGGGGCGGGAGGGCCCGAAATGAGCAGTTCTTC
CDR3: CASSWGGRARNEQFF

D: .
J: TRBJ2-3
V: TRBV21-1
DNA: TGTGCCAGCAGCAGCCAAGGGTACACAGATACGCAGTATTTT
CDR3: CASSSQGYTDTQYF

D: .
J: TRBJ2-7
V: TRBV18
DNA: TGTGCCAGCTCACCTCCCCAAGGGAGCTCCTACGAGCAGTACTTC
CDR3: CASSPPQGSSYEQYF

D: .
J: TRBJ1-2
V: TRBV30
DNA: TGTGCCTGGAGATCACCCCTCTATGGCTACACCTTC
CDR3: CAWRSPLYGYTF

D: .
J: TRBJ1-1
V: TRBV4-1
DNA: TGCGCCAGCAGCCAAGAAGGAGCGTTGGTTTGGGCTGAAGCTTTCTTT
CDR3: CASSQEGALVWAEAFF

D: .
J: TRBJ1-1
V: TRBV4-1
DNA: TGCGCCAGCAGCCCGTCTCCGGGGGGGATGAACACTGAAGCTTTCTTT
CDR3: CASSPSPGGMNTEAFF

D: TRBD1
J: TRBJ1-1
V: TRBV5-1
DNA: TGCGCCAGCAGCCTGGGACAGGGAGGGAGCACTGAAGCTTTCTTT
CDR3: CASSLGQGGSTEAFF

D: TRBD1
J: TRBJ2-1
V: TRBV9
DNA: TGTGCCAGCAGCGCCTATGGGACAGGGTTCAATGAGCAGTTCTTC
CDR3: CASSAYGTGFNEQFF

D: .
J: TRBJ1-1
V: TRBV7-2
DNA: TGTGCCAGCAGCAAGCGCCAGGGGGAAGCTTTCTTT
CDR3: CASSKRQGEAFF

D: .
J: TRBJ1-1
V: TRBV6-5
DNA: TGTGCCAGCAGCCCCGACCCGCGGACTGAAGCTTTCTTT
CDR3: CASSPDPRTEAFF

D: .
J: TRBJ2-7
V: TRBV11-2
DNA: TGTGCCAGCAGCACCTTCTACGAGCAGTACTTC
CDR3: CASSTFYEQYF

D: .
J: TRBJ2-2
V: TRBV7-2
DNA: TGTGCCAGCAGCGGATCAGGCGGCGCCGGGGAGCTGTTTTTT
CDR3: CASSGSGGAGELFF

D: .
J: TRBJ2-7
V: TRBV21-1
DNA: TGTGCCAGCAGCCCTCGGGACCCAGCCTACGAGCAGTACTTC
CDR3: CASSPRDPAYEQYF

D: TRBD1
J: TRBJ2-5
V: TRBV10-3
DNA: TGTGCCATCCGCTCGATGGGACAGGGCCAAGAGACCCAGTACTTC
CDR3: CAIRSMGQGQETQYF